The 17 T cell receptor beta chains in this list originate from one sample, sequenced in a study of T-cell memory formation after mild COVID-19. TCRdb ran MiXCR on the 5' RACE reads and lists one entry per CDR3 protein. The sample carries over 35,000 distinct CDR3 sequences, about a tenth recorded once. Sequenced material: PBMCs or a T cell subset sorted from them (not recorded which). The receptors stem from an adult woman who had mild COVID-19 (a few samples of this study predate the infection). Cell type and time point are not known.

V is TRBV11-1 and J is TRBJ2-7; 15 bases match TRBD2. The germline gives CDR1 SGHAT, CDR2 FQDESV (reference sequence). Unmatched junction bases numbered 10, after V lost 5 bases and J lost 2 bases. The CDR3 extends over 18 amino acids. The CDR3 nucleotides read TGTGCCAGCAGCCATGGACTAGCGGGAGGGACAACAACCTACGAGCAGTACTTC. Translated: CASSHGLAGGTTTYEQYF.

The rearrangement joins TRBV12-3 or TRBV12-4 to TRBJ1-1, with 9 bases matching TRBD1. Trimming removed 4 bases from V and 11 bases from J; junction bases left unmatched: 5. This CDR3 spans 12 amino acids. The DNA for the CDR3 is TGTGCCAGCAGTTCGTTACAGGGGGCCGCTTTCTTT. This translates into CASSSLQGAAFF.

The rearrangement joins TRBV12-5 to TRBJ2-1; 9 bases are shared with TRBD2. The germline CDR1 and CDR2 sequences are LGHNT and FRNRAP. Trimming at V came to 6 bases and at J to 9 bases, leaving 18 bases not matched to a gene. The CDR3 consists of 17 residues. This chain's CDR3 is CASGTSLSSGRTAEQFF. CDR3 coding DNA: TGTGCTAGTGGCACCTCTTTGAGTAGCGGGAGAACAGCTGAGCAGTTCTTC. Complete variable domain (other parts from reference TRBV12-5 and TRBJ2-1): DARVTQTPRHKVTEMGQEVTMRCQPILGHNTVFWYRQTMMQGLELLAYFRNRAPLDDSGMPKDRFSAEMPDATLATLKIQPSEPRDSAVYFCASGTSLSSGRTAEQFFGPGTRLTVL.

This clonotype was detected ten times or more. The V call is TRBV7-9, the J call TRBJ2-7; no clear D. The V and J ends lost 4 bases and 3 bases respectively, with 7 bases between them. From germline, CDR1 is SEHNR and CDR2 FQNEAQ (reference sequence). The CDR3 runs to 12 residues. CDR3 sequence: CASSSDLYEQYF. The CDR3 DNA reads TGTGCCAGCAGCTCGGATCTCTACGAGCAGTACTTC.

This chain joins TRBV15 and TRBJ1-1; D gene uncertain. Trimming took 0 bases from V and 0 from J, leaving 8 bases between them. Germline CDR1 is LNHNV and CDR2 is YYDKDF (reference sequence). This CDR3 region has 15 residues. Written as DNA, the CDR3 is TGTGCCACCAGCAGAGATACGAAGGTGAACACTGAAGCTTTCTTT. Translation: CATSRDTKVNTEAFF.

The CDR3 loop is CASSQSPRTGELFF. The CDR3 DNA reads as TGTGCCAGCAGCCAATCCCCTAGAACCGGGGAGCTGTTTTTT. The chain joins TRBV16 to TRBJ2-2; D is uncertain. Between the trimmed V and J ends, which lost 0 bases and 5 bases, there was a span of 7 bases. The CDR3 covers 14 residues. Germline V gene sequence: CDR1 KGHSY, CDR2 FQNENV.

J is TRBJ2-7 and V is TRBV24-1; D might be TRBD1 (6 bases). Germline V gene sequence: CDR1 KGHDR, CDR2 SFDVKD. The CDR3 covers 15 residues. V dropped 8 bases and J dropped 7 bases, with 23 bases sitting between them. In nucleotides, the CDR3 is TGTGCCACCACCCAGGGGTTTCCCTCAAGTTTGGAGCAGTACTTC. Its protein is CATTQGFPSSLEQYF.

By proportion, this clonotype is medium-sized. V usage is TRBV19 and J usage is TRBJ2-7, with 10 bases identical to TRBD2. The CDR3 spans 14 residues. Germline assignment: CDR1 LNHDA and CDR2 SQIVND (reference sequence). V shed 7 bases and J 3 bases; nucleotides not matched to a gene: 6. This chain's CDR3 is CASKPVAGGYEQYF. As DNA, the CDR3 is TGTGCCAGTAAGCCCGTAGCGGGAGGCTACGAGCAGTACTTC. Using reference TRBV19 and TRBJ2-7 for the parts outside the CDR3, the full variable domain is DGGITQSPKYLFRKEGQNVTLSCEQNLNHDAMYWYRQDPGQGLRLIYYSQIVNDFQKGDIAEGYSVSREKKESFPLTVTSAQKNPTAFYLCASKPVAGGYEQYFGPGTRLTVT.

This clonotype was counted between two and nine times. V and J are TRBV3-1 and TRBJ1-5, with TRBD1 identical over 12 bases. The junction had 8 bases not matched to a gene; V was cut back by 4 bases and J by 13 bases. The CDR3 is 14 residues long. The V gene's germline CDR1 is LGHDT and CDR2 YNNKEL (reference sequence). CDR3 in DNA: TGTGCCAGCAGCCTTTCGGGACAGGGGGCCCCTCAGCATTTT. Amino acid sequence: CASSLSGQGAPQHF.

This clonotype was picked up a small number of times. The chain joins TRBV18 to TRBJ2-1, with TRBD1 matching 9 bases. Germline V CDR1 and CDR2: KGHSH, LQKENI. The ends lost 2 bases at V and 4 bases at J; junction bases unmatched: 3. This CDR3 has 15 amino acids. The CDR3 loop reads CASSPRTGAYNEQFF. CDR3 coding DNA: TGTGCCAGCTCACCAAGGACAGGGGCATACAATGAGCAGTTCTTC. The whole variable domain, filled in from reference TRBV18 and TRBJ2-1, reads NAGVMQNPRHLVRRRGQEARLRCSPMKGHSHVYWYRQLPEEGLKFMVYLQKENIIDESGMPKERFSAEFPKEGPSILRIQQVVRGDSAAYFCASSPRTGAYNEQFFGPGTRLTVL.

This clonotype was seen only a few times. V and J are TRBV7-3 and TRBJ2-2, with D unclear. Germline CDR1 reads SGHTA; CDR2 reads FQGTGA. Trimming left V 1 base short and J 3 bases short, with 12 bases between. This CDR3 region has 16 residues. In DNA form, the CDR3 reads TGTGCCAGCAGCTTAAAGGCCCCAATGTACACCGGGGAGCTGTTTTTT. As protein: CASSLKAPMYTGELFF.

This chain connects TRBV5-1 to TRBJ1-1; D possibly corresponds to TRBD1 (6 bases). Trimming cost V 7 bases and J 4 bases, with 20 bases left between them. The V gene's germline CDR1 is SGHRS and CDR2 YFSETQ. This CDR3 contains 15 residues. The CDR3 reads CASEPGTPGSTEAFF. In nucleotides, the CDR3 is TGCGCCAGCGAACCCGGGACACCAGGTTCCACTGAAGCTTTCTTT. Full variable domain (rest looked up from reference TRBV5-1 and TRBJ1-1): KAGVTQTPRYLIKTRGQQVTLSCSPISGHRSVSWYQQTPGQGLQFLFEYFSETQRNKGNFPGRFSGRQFSNSRSEMNVSTLELGDSALYLCASEPGTPGSTEAFFGQGTRLTVV.

V gene TRBV12-3 or TRBV12-4 combines with J gene TRBJ2-1, with 12 bases that match TRBD2. V was pared by 5 bases and J by 11 bases, with 10 bases of the junction left unmatched. This CDR3 contains 15 residues. CDR3 protein: CASSPNLAGGPKQFF. The CDR3 DNA follows: TGTGCCAGCAGTCCCAATCTAGCGGGAGGGCCAAAGCAGTTCTTC.

This clonotype has at least ten counts. This chain connects TRBV4-2 to TRBJ2-1, with TRBD2 matching 11 bases. The V gene's germline CDR1 is LGHNA and CDR2 YNFKEQ. V lost 0 bases, J lost 2 bases, and 9 bases stayed unmatched. The CDR3 has 19 residues. The CDR3 region has the DNA TGTGCCAGCAGCCAAGAAGAGACTAGCGGGACTCTTCCCTACAATGAGCAGTTCTTC. Encoded protein: CASSQEETSGTLPYNEQFF.

This clonotype has just a few counts. The genes are TRBV6-6 and TRBJ1-3, with D hard to call. This CDR3 has 14 residues. Germline loops: CDR1 MNHNY, CDR2 SVGAGI (reference sequence). V lost 4 bases to trimming and J lost 0 bases, with 7 bases between them. In DNA, the CDR3 is TGTGCCAGCAGTTTCGGTAGCTCTGGAAACACCATATATTTT. Its protein product is CASSFGSSGNTIYF.

This clonotype was counted ten times or more. V is TRBV9 and J is TRBJ2-1, with D possibly TRBD2 on 6 matching bases. The CDR3 spans 15 residues. Trimming shortened V by 2 bases and J by 5 bases, and 14 bases separated the two germline ends. In germline, CDR1 is SGDLS, CDR2 YYNGEE. The CDR3 region is CASSVLQRVDNEQFF. CDR3 sequence (DNA): TGTGCCAGCAGCGTCCTCCAGCGGGTAGACAATGAGCAGTTCTTC.

The CDR3 DNA is TGTGCCAGCAGTTCCCACAGGGCCCGCCAGCCCCAGCATTTT. Its translation is CASSSHRARQPQHF. The J gene is TRBJ1-5, the V gene TRBV6-6; maybe TRBD1 (6 bases). The V end lost 4 bases, the J end lost 7 bases, and 14 bases lay between the germline ends. Germline loops: CDR1 MNHNY, CDR2 SVGAGI (reference sequence). The CDR3 spans 14 residues.